The 9 T cell receptor beta chains given below trace back to one sample, sequenced in a study of blood T cell repertoires in COVID-19. This table comes from immunoSEQ multiplex PCR, and its TCRdb copy is limited to in-frame clones, with some not included. The sample yields about 76,000 clones, 90% seen once. Sequenced input: peripheral blood. All receptors derive from a human donor in a cohort sampled during active COVID-19.

The chain has TRBV2 and TRBJ1-2; TRBD1 matches 8 bases. CDR3 size: 12 residues. Trimming removed 6 bases from V and 10 bases from J; junction bases left unmatched: 7. Germline CDR1 SNHLY, CDR2 FYNNEI. CDR3 DNA: TGTGCCAGCAGCGCGACAGGGGACAACTACACCTTC. It codes for CASSATGDNYTF.

This chain uses TRBV7-2 with TRBJ2-3; 9 bases fit TRBD2. The CDR3 is 15 amino acids. With V trimmed by 5 bases and J by 4 bases, 7 bases remained unmatched. CDR1 is SGHTA and CDR2 is FQGNSA in the germline V gene. The CDR3 DNA is TGTGCCAGCAGCCCCTGGGCGGGGGGGGCAGATACGCAGTATTTT. Residues: CASSPWAGGADTQYF. The variable domain in full, with the rest retrieved from reference TRBV7-2 and TRBJ2-3, is GAGVSQSPSNKVTEKGKDVELRCDPISGHTALYWYRQSLGQGLEFLIYFQGNSAPDKSGLPSDRFSAERTGGSVSTLTIQRTQQEDSAVYLCASSPWAGGADTQYFGPGTRLTVL.

This clone came up once. The chain carries TRBV3-1 (or the pseudogene TRBV3-2) and TRBJ1-4; maybe TRBD1 (5 bases). Germline V gives CDR1 LGHDT, CDR2 YNNKEL (reference sequence). The CDR3 loop spans 14 amino acids. The V and J ends lost 3 bases and 8 bases respectively, with 13 bases between them. The CDR3 DNA follows: TGTGCCAGCAGCCAGGTGCAGGGAAGCGAAAAACTGTTTTTT. Translation: CASSQVQGSEKLFF.

The V call is TRBV7-8, the J call TRBJ2-1; 12 nucleotides line up with TRBD2. With 5 bases clipped from V and 8 bases from J, the junction kept 13 bases outside the gene matches. Looked up from germline, CDR1 is SGHVS and CDR2 is FQNEAQ. The CDR3 sequence is 17 residues long. The CDR3 DNA follows: TGTGCCAGCAGCGGGTCGGAAGGGACTAGCGGGTGGGATGAGCAGTTCTTC. Translating gives CASSGSEGTSGWDEQFF.

The chain has TRBV4-1 and TRBJ2-2; the match to TRBD1 covers 11 bases. The germline gives CDR1 MGHRA, CDR2 YSYEKL. The length of the CDR3 is 16 residues. Trimming at V came to 5 bases and at J to 6 bases, leaving 8 bases not matched to a gene. CDR3 sequence reads: CASSATGTGGAGELFF. The CDR3 bases are TGCGCCAGCAGCGCAACCGGGACAGGGGGAGCCGGGGAGCTGTTTTTT.

This chain uses TRBV7-2 with TRBJ2-1; TRBD1 matches 9 bases. Germline CDR1 reads SGHTA; CDR2 reads FQGNSA. J lost 10 bases, V lost 6 bases, and 16 bases had no gene match. This CDR3 is built from 16 residues. The chain's CDR3 is CASSIPGTGYQEEQFF. The CDR3 DNA is TGTGCCAGCAGTATCCCCGGGACAGGGTATCAAGAGGAGCAGTTCTTC.

The chain uses TRBV29-1 and TRBJ2-7, with 7 bases that match TRBD2. Germline values: CDR1 SQVTM, CDR2 ANQGSEA. The CDR3 covers 17 residues. V lost 6 bases and J lost 4; bases outside the gene matches: 21. The CDR3 protein is CSVRVVLAEFLPYEQYF. The CDR3 DNA reads as TGCAGCGTGAGAGTGGTGCTAGCGGAGTTTTTGCCTTACGAGCAGTACTTC.

The J gene is TRBJ1-2, the V gene TRBV7-3; D is unresolved. Trimming took off 4 bases at V and 8 bases at J, with 26 bases between the two ends. The CDR3 extends over 17 amino acids. Germline-derived CDR1 and CDR2 are SGHTA and FQGTGA. The CDR3 coding sequence is TGTGCCAGCAGCTCAAATGGAGGCATTTTTTCTGCGGAGGGCTACACCTTC. Protein product: CASSSNGGIFSAEGYTF.

The rearrangement joins TRBV30 to TRBJ2-7; D unresolved. The CDR3 covers 13 residues. Germline V gene lookup returns CDR1 GTSNPN and CDR2 SVGIG (reference sequence). Trimming stripped 0 bases from V and 3 bases from J, with 9 bases between. In nucleotides, the CDR3 is TGTGCCTGGAGTGTACATAGCCGCTACGAGCAGTACTTC. Residues: CAWSVHSRYEQYF.